Below, one T cell receptor (beta chain) is given with its context. Its antigen is unknown. The data are from a study of shared clonotypes between healthy human individuals. Study-wide results and limits: Clonotypes which were not shared had lower generation probabilities than clonotypes that all four donors shared.

Recent vaccinations or acute infections were absent in the healthy HIV-negative adult donors. CDR1 and CDR2 from the germline V gene are SGHRS and YFSETQ. The junction had 8 bases not matched to a gene; V was cut back by 0 bases and J by 6 bases. CDR3 length: 15 residues. Replicate PCRs from sorted subsets contained roughly 200 ng DNA, which is around 30,000 T cell genomes. The data were produced by immunoSEQ multiplex PCR, yet TCRdb's version contains in-frame clones alone and is incomplete. Of fewer than 1.8 million clones detected, about 98.5% appear once; the ten largest clones hold about 0.35%. This receptor was identified in a man aged 25-45 years in good health. V usage is TRBV5-1 and J usage is TRBJ1-1, with TRBD1 matching 7 bases. Input material: naive CD4+ T cells sorted from blood. Regarding subset: CD45RA+ positively selected. The CDR3 loop is CASSLAFGQAAEAFF. CDR3 sequence (DNA): TGCGCCAGCAGCTTGGCCTTTGGACAGGCCGCTGAAGCTTTCTTT.